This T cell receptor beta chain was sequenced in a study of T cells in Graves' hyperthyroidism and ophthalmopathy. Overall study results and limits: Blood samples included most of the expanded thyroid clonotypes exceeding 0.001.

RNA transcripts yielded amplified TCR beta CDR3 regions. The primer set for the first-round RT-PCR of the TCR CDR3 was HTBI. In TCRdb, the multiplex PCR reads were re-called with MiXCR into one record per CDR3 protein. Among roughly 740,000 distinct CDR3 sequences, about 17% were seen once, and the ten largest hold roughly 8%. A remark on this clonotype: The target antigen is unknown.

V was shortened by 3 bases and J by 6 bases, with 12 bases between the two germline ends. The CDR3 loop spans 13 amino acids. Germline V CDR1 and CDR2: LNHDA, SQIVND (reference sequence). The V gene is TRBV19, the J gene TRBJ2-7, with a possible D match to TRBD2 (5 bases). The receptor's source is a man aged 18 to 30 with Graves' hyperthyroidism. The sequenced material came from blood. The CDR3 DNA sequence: TGTGCCAGTAGTATCGGCCTAGCTGGCGAGCAGTACTTC. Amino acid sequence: CASSIGLAGEQYF.